The sequence of this T cell receptor beta chain was determined in a study of blood T cell repertoires in COVID-19 (dated by TCRdb to about 2020). Notes on the research overall: Samples from collaborators originated in the United States, Italy and Spain and spanned both the acute and convalescent phases of COVID-19. The material from the prospective study consisted of cDNA or gDNA derived from T cells, B-cell-depleted T cells, or PBMCs. Subjects who had been exposed to COVID-19, were actively infected with it, or had recovered from it provided the deeply sampled blood TCRbeta repertoires that made up the dataset. The repertoires were released in a freely available public database intended as a resource for research on the immune response to SARS-CoV-2. The samples were drawn from the first 160 participants of the ongoing ImmuneRACE study and from some 1,300 subjects provided by 6 global collaborators. A de-identified subject ID, COVID-19 status, age in years and sex were almost always included in the sample metadata. Where available, HLA class I and class II types were taken from metadata supplied by the sample provider and were not determined by assay-based typing. The paper's findings and limits, for the study overall: Clinical and demographic metadata were provided uncurated, with the amount varying by source and participant.

TCRbeta CDR3 regions were amplified from genomic DNA using the immunoSEQ Assay, a bias-controlled multiplex PCR. On the study's bioinformatics: Nucleated cell counts per sample were estimated from amplification of reference gene primers within the assay. To quantify the absolute abundance of each unique TCRbeta CDR3 rearrangement, sequence reads were collapsed and filtered. For each sample, productive Simpson clonality was calculated by taking the square root of Simpson's diversity index across productive rearrangements. The table comes from immuneACCESS by way of TCRdb, which keeps in-frame sequences with V and J called. Part of the clones is missing from these tables; in studies checked, under half for an unresolved V gene and the rest for unknown reasons. V and J calls and clone size follow that table, whereas D and trimming were derived from the DNA. Recorded for this sample are about 190,000 clones; 90% of them occurred a single time. 0.55% to 0.8% of the sample belongs to the ten largest clones.

About this clone: The target of this receptor is not known. No base-level quality is on record; no much larger clone is a single base apart.

The collaborating institutions used their own protocols to collect whole blood in K2EDTA tubes. For TCRbeta analysis, collaborators shipped samples in one of three forms: frozen whole blood, isolated PBMCs, or DNA extracted from either of those sample types. V is cut back by 0 bases and J by 6 bases, with 1 base in the junction unmatched. According to the germline V gene (reference sequence), CDR1 reads LNHNV and CDR2 reads YYDKDF. The CDR3 holds 15 amino acids from the cysteine to the phenylalanine. The entry retains the CDR3 DNA only, 45 bases that are in frame from base 1. Sequencing was carried out using peripheral blood. This receptor chain uses TRBV15 and TRBJ2-1, and TRBD1 matches 11 of the central bases. The TCR comes from a man aged 50-59 years with acute or convalescent COVID-19. In nucleotides, the sequence is TGTGCCACCAGCAGAGAGGGACAGGGGGGCAATGAGCAGTTCTTC. Translated, this is CATSREGQGGNEQFF.